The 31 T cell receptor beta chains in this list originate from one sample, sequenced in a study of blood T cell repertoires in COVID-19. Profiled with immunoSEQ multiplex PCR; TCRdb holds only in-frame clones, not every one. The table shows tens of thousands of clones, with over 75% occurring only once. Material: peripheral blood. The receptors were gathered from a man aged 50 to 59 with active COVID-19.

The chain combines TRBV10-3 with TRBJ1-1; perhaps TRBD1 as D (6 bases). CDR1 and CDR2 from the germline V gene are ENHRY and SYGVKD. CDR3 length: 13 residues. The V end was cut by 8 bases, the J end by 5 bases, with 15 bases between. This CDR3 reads CAISTGMETEAFF. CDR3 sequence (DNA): TGTGCCATCTCTACAGGGATGGAGACTGAAGCTTTCTTT.

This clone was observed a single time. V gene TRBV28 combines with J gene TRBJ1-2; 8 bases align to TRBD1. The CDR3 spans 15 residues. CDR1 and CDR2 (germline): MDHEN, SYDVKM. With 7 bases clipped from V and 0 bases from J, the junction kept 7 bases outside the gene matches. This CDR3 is CASNGQGQPNYGYTF. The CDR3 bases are TGTGCCAGCAATGGACAGGGCCAACCTAACTATGGCTACACCTTC.

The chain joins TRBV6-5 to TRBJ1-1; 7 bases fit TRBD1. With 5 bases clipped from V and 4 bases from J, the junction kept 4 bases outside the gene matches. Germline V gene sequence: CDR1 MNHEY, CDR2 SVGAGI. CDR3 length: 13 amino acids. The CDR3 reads CASSRQGGTEAFF. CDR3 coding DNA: TGTGCCAGCAGTAGACAGGGCGGCACTGAAGCTTTCTTT.

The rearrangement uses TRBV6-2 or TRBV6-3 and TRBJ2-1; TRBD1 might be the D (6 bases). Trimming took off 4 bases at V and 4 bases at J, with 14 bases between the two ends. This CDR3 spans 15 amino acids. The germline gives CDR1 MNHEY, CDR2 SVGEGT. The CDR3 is CASSFRGTDYNEQFF. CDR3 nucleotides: TGTGCCAGCAGTTTCAGGGGTACGGATTACAATGAGCAGTTCTTC.

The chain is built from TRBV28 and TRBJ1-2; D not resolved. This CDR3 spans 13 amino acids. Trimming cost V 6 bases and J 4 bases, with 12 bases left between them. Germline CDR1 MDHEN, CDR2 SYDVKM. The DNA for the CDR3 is TGTGCCAGCAGCGTTACAGAGATCTATGGCTACACCTTC. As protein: CASSVTEIYGYTF.

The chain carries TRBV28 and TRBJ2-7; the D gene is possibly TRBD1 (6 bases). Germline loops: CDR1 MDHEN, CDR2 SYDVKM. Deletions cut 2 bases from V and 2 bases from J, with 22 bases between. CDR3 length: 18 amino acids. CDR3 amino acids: CASSLRLINRETAYEQYF. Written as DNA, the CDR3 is TGTGCCAGCAGTTTACGCCTAATTAACAGGGAAACAGCCTACGAGCAGTACTTC.

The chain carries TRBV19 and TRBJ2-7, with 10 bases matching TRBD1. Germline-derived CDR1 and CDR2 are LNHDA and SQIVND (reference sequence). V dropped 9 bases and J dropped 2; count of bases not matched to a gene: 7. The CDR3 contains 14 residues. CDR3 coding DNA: TGTGCCAGCCGGGGACAGGGGCCCCCCTACGAGCAGTACTTC. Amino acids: CASRGQGPPYEQYF.

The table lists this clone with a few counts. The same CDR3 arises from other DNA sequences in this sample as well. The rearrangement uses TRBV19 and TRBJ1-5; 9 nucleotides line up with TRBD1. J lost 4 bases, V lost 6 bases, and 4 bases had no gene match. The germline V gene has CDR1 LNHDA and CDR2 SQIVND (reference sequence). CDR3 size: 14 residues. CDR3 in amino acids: CASRTGGGNQPQHF. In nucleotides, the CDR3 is TGTGCCAGTAGGACAGGGGGTGGAAATCAGCCCCAGCATTTT.

CDR3 residues: CASSYPTGRTEAFF. The CDR3 region has the DNA TGTGCCAGTAGTTACCCGACAGGGCGGACTGAAGCTTTCTTT. This chain connects TRBV19 to TRBJ1-1; TRBD1 matches 7 bases. Germline CDR1 is LNHDA and CDR2 is SQIVND (reference sequence). The ends lost 5 bases at V and 5 bases at J; junction bases unmatched: 8. The CDR3 extends over 14 amino acids.

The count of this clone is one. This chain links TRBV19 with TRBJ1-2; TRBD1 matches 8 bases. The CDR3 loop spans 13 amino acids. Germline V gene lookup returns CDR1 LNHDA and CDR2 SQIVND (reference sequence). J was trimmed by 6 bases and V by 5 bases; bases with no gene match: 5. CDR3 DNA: TGTGCCAGTAGTTCCAGGGGGCAGGATGGCTACACCTTC. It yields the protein CASSSRGQDGYTF.

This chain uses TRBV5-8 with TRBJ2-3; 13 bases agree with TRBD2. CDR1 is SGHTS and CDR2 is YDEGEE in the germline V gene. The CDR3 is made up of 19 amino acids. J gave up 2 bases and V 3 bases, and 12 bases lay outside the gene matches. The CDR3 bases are TGTGCCAGCAGCTCCGGACTAGCGGGAGAACTTACTACCACAGATACGCAGTATTTT. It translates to CASSSGLAGELTTTDTQYF.

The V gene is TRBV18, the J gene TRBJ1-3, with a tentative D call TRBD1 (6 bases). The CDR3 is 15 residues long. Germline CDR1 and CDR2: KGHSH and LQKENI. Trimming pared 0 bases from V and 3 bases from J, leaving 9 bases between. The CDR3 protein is CASSPPNRVGNTIYF. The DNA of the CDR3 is TGTGCCAGCTCACCACCTAACAGGGTTGGAAACACCATATATTTT.

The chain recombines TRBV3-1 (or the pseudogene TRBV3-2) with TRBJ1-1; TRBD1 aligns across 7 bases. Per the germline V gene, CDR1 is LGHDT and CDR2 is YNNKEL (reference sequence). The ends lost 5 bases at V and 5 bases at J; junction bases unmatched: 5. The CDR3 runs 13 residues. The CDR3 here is CASSEARGTEAFF. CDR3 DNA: TGTGCCAGCAGCGAAGCCAGGGGGACTGAAGCTTTCTTT.

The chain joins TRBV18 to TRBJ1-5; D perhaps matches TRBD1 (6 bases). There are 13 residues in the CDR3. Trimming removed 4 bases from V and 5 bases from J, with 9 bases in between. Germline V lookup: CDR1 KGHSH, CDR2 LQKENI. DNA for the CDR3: TGTGCCAGCTCACTACAGGGCTATCAGCCCCAGCATTTT. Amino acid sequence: CASSLQGYQPQHF.

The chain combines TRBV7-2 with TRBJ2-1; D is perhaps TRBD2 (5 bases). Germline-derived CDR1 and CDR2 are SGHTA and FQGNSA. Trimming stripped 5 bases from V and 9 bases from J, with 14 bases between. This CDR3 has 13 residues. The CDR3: CASSRNVAGEQFF. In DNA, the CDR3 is TGTGCCAGCAGCCGCAACGTGGCGGGTGAGCAGTTCTTC. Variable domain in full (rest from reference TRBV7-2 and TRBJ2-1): GAGVSQSPSNKVTEKGKDVELRCDPISGHTALYWYRQSLGQGLEFLIYFQGNSAPDKSGLPSDRFSAERTGGSVSTLTIQRTQQEDSAVYLCASSRNVAGEQFFGPGTRLTVL.

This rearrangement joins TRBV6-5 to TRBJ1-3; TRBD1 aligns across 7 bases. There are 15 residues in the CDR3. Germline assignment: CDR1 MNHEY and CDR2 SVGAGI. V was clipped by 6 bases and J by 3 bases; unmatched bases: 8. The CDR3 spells CASSRGQAGGNTIYF. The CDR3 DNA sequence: TGTGCCAGCAGCCGCGGACAGGCGGGTGGAAACACCATATATTTT.

Here the CDR3 reads CASSLVSGGDNEQFF. The CDR3 bases are TGTGCCAGCAGCTTAGTTAGCGGGGGGGACAATGAGCAGTTCTTC. The chain links TRBV7-9 to TRBJ2-1, with 11 bases aligning to TRBD2. V was clipped by 1 base and J by 5 bases; unmatched bases: 1. Germline CDR1 is SEHNR and CDR2 is FQNEAQ (reference sequence). The CDR3 is 15 residues long.

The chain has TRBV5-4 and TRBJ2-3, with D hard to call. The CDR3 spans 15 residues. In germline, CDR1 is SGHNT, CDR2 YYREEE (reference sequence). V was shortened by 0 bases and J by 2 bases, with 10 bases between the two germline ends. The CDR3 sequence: CASSLAGGLTDTQYF. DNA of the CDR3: TGTGCCAGCAGCTTGGCCGGCGGCCTCACAGATACGCAGTATTTT.

This CDR3 reads CASSTAYYNEQFF. In DNA, the CDR3 is TGTGCCAGTAGTACTGCGTACTACAATGAGCAGTTCTTC. The V call is TRBV19, the J call TRBJ2-1, with D hard to call. Per the germline V gene, CDR1 is LNHDA and CDR2 is SQIVND (reference sequence). The CDR3 sequence is 13 residues long. Between the trimmed V and J ends, which lost 4 bases and 3 bases, there was a span of 7 bases.

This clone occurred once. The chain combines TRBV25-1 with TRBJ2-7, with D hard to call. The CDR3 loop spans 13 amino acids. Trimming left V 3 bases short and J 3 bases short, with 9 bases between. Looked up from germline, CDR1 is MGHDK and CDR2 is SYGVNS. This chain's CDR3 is CASSDYVDYEQYF. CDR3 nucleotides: TGTGCCAGCAGTGACTACGTAGACTACGAGCAGTACTTC.

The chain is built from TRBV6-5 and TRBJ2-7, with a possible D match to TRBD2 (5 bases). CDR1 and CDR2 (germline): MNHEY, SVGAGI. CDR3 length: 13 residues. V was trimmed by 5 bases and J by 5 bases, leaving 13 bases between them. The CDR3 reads CASSRQGGDEQYF. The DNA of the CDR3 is TGTGCCAGCAGTCGACAAGGAGGAGACGAGCAGTACTTC.

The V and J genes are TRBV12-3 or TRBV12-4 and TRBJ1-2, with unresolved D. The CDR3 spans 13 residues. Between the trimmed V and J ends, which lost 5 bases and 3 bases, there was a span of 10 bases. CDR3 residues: CASSPGEDYGYTF. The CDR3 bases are TGTGCCAGCAGTCCCGGGGAGGACTATGGCTACACCTTC.

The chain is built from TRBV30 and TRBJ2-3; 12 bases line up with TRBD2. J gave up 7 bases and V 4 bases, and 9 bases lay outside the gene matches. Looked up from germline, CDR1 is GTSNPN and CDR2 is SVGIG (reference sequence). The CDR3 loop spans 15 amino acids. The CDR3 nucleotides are TGTGCCTGGAACCCCGGACTAGCGGGGATGAATACGCAGTATTTT. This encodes CAWNPGLAGMNTQYF.

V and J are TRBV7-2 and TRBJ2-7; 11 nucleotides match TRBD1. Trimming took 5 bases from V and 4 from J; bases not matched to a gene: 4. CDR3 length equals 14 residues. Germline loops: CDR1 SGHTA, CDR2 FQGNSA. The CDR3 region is CASSMGQGGYEQYF. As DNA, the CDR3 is TGTGCCAGCAGCATGGGACAGGGGGGTTACGAGCAGTACTTC.

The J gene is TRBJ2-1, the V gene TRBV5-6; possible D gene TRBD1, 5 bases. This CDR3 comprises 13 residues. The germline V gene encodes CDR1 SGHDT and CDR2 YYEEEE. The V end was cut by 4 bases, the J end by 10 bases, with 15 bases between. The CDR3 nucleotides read TGTGCCAGCAGCCCCGTAACAGGCCCCGAGCAGTTCTTC. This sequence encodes CASSPVTGPEQFF.

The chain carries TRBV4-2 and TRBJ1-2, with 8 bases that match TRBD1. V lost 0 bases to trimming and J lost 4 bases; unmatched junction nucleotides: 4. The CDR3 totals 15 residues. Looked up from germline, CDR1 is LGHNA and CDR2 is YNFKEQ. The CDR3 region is CASSQDGTGVYGYTF. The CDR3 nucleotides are TGTGCCAGCAGCCAAGACGGGACAGGAGTCTATGGCTACACCTTC.

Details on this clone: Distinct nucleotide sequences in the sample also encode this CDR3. For the CDR3, the DNA is TGTGCCAGCAGTTTAAGAGACGAGCAGTACTTC. Encoded protein: CASSLRDEQYF. The chain employs TRBV28 and TRBJ2-7, with D hard to call. V was pared by 2 bases and J by 5 bases, with 4 bases between. This CDR3 contains 11 residues. Germline CDR1 is MDHEN and CDR2 is SYDVKM.

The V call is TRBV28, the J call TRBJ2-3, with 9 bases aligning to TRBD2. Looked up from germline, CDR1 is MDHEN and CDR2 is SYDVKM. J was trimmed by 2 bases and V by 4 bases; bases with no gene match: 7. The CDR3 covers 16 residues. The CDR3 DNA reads TGTGCCAGCAGTTATTTGACTAGCGGAATCACAGATACGCAGTATTTT. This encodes CASSYLTSGITDTQYF.

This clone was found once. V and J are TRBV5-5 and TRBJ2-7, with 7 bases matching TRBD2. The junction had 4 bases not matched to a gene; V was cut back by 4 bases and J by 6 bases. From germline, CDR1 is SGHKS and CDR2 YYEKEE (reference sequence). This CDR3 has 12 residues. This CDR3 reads CASSVTGGEQYF. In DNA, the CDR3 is TGTGCCAGCAGCGTCACGGGAGGCGAGCAGTACTTC.

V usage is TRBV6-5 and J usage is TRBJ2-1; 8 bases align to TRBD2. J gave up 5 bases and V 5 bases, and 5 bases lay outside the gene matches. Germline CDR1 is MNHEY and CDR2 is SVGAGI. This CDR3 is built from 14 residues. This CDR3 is CASSRLAGHNEQFF. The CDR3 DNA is TGTGCCAGCAGTAGATTAGCGGGACACAATGAGCAGTTCTTC.

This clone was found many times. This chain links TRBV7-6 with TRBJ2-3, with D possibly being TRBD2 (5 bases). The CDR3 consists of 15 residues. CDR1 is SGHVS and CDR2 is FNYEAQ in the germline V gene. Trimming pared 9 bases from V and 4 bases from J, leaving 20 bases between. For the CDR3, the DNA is TGTGCCAGTCGCCCTACGGAGGATTCTGCAGATACGCAGTATTTT. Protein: CASRPTEDSADTQYF.